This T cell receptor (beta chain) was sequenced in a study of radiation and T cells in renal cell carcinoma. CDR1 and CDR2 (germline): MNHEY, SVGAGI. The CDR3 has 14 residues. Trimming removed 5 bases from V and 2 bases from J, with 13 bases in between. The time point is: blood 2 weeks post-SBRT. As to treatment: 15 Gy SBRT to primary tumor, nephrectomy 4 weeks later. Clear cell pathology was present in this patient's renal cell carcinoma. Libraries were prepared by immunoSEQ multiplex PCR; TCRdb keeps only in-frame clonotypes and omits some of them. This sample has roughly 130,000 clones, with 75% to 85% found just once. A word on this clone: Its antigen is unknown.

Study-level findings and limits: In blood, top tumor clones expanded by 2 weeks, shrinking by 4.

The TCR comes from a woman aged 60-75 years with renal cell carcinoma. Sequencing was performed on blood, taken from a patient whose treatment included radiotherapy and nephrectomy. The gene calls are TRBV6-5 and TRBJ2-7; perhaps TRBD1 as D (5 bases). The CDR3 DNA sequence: TGTGCCAGCAGTCTTTCTATAGGGGCCTACGAGCAGTACTTC. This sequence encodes CASSLSIGAYEQYF.